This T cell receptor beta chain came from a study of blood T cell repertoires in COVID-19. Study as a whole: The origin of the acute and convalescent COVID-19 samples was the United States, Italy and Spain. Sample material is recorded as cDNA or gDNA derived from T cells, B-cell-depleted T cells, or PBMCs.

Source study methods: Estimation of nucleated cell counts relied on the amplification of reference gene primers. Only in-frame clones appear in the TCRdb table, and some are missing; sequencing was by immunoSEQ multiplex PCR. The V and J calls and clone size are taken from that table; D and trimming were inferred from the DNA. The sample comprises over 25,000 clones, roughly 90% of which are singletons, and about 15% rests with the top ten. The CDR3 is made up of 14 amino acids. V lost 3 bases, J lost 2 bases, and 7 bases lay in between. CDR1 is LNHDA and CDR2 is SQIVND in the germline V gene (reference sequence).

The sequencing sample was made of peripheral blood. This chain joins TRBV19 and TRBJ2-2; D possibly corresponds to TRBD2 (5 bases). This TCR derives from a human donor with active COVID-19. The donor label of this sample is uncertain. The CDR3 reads CASSIGVNTGELFF. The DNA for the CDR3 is TGTGCCAGTAGTATCGGGGTAAACACCGGGGAGCTGTTTTTT.